This T cell receptor beta chain was captured in a study of post-analysis software for immune sequencing data. Overall study: In terms of disease course, relapsing-remitting, secondary progressive and progressive-relapsing multiple sclerosis were included. Findings and limits, study-wide: Samples from a shared batch, those prepared together, strongly co-clustered by F measure. For normalized Chao1 diversity, multiple sclerosis patients scored significantly lower than controls did. Compared with controls, patients had more of about five TRBV segments, including TRBV5-6, TRBV5-1 and TRBV20-1.

About this clonotype: Its antigen is not known.

Presence of unique molecular identifiers characterized the TCR beta cDNA libraries. Each sample of roughly 0.95 to 10 million input T cells yielded 500,000 or so cDNA molecules, so each molecule approximated one T cell. TCRdb processed the PCR reads anew with MiXCR; each CDR3 protein has one entry. The table has about 540,000 distinct CDR3 sequences, roughly 34% seen once; the top ten hold approximately 6%. The germline CDR1 and CDR2 sequences are SGHRS and YFSETQ. V dropped 4 bases and J dropped 2 bases, with 13 bases sitting between them. The CDR3 is made up of 14 amino acids. Sample: blood. The chain employs TRBV5-1 and TRBJ2-7; D unclear. The receptor was isolated from a girl aged 2-17 years with multiple sclerosis. CDR3 DNA sequence: TGCGCCAGCAGCCTATTGAGTGCAGCCTACGAGCAGTACTTC. Protein sequence: CASSLLSAAYEQYF. Full variable domain (rest looked up from reference TRBV5-1 and TRBJ2-7): KAGVTQTPRYLIKTRGQQVTLSCSPISGHRSVSWYQQTPGQGLQFLFEYFSETQRNKGNFPGRFSGRQFSNSRSEMNVSTLELGDSALYLCASSLLSAAYEQYFGPGTRLTVT.